These 18 T cell receptor beta chains originate from one sample sequenced in a study of blood T cell repertoires in COVID-19. The protocol was immunoSEQ multiplex PCR, while the TCRdb copy is restricted to in-frame clones and leaves out a portion. The repertoire holds some 250,000 clones, approximately 78% seen once, with roughly 3.4% in the top ten. Sample: peripheral blood. The receptors derive from a woman under 30 with acute or convalescent COVID-19.

This sequence joins TRBV30 and TRBJ2-2; perhaps TRBD2 as D (6 bases). The V end was cut by 3 bases, the J end by 5 bases, with 22 bases between. CDR3 length: 17 amino acids. Germline loops: CDR1 GTSNPN, CDR2 SVGIG (reference sequence). The CDR3 loop reads CAWREDRSGVGTGELFF. Written as DNA, the CDR3 is TGTGCCTGGAGAGAAGATCGGTCGGGAGTAGGAACCGGGGAGCTGTTTTTT.

The chain employs TRBV5-4 and TRBJ1-1; no definite D call. V was clipped by 8 bases and J by 4 bases, with 18 bases between them. This CDR3 has 14 amino acids. In germline, CDR1 is SGHNT, CDR2 YYREEE (reference sequence). The CDR3 DNA follows: TGTGCCAGTAGCGCAGACTTCATGGGCACTGAAGCTTTCTTT. Protein: CASSADFMGTEAFF.

The genes are TRBV6-2 or TRBV6-3 and TRBJ1-5; TRBD1 agrees at 9 bases. V lost 2 bases, J lost 6 bases, and 11 bases stayed unmatched. CDR3 length: 17 residues. In germline, CDR1 is MNHEY, CDR2 SVGEGT. DNA for the CDR3: TGTGCCAGCAGTTACGCGAGGGGACAGGGAAAGTTTCAGCCCCAGCATTTT. It specifies CASSYARGQGKFQPQHF.

The CDR3: CASLKGYDTQYF. In DNA form, the CDR3 reads TGTGCCAGCTTAAAGGGGTATGATACGCAGTATTTT. The chain links TRBV11-2 to TRBJ2-3; D possibly corresponds to TRBD1 (5 bases). Germline V CDR1 and CDR2: SGHAT, FQNNGV. This CDR3 is built from 12 residues. V was clipped by 8 bases and J by 6 bases, with 12 bases between them. The full variable domain, completed using reference TRBV11-2 and TRBJ2-3, is EAGVAQSPRYKIIEKRQSVAFWCNPISGHATLYWYQQILGQGPKLLIQFQNNGVVDDSQLPKDRFSAERLKGVDSTLKIQPAKLEDSAVYLCASLKGYDTQYFGPGTRLTVL.

The chain couples TRBV27 to TRBJ1-4; 7 bases align to TRBD1. Germline CDR1 and CDR2: MNHEY and SMNVEV (reference sequence). The CDR3 contains 14 residues. V gave up 3 bases and J gave up 8 bases; unmatched junction bases: 6. CDR3 residues: CASSFYRGGEKLFF. The CDR3 nucleotides read TGTGCCAGCAGTTTTTACAGGGGTGGGGAAAAACTGTTTTTT.

The V and J genes are TRBV11-3 and TRBJ2-1; 7 bases are shared with TRBD2. The CDR3 spans 15 residues. V was clipped by 11 bases and J by 4 bases; unmatched bases: 14. Germline CDR1 and CDR2: SGHNT and YENEEA. CDR3 nucleotide sequence: TGTGCCTGCTCTAGCGGATCCGCCTTTTACAATGAGCAGTTCTTC. Translation gives CACSSGSAFYNEQFF.

CDR3 sequence: CASSLGRDRLILGGYTF. In DNA, the CDR3 is TGCGCCAGCAGCTTGGGACGGGACAGGTTAATTTTAGGTGGCTACACCTTC. The J gene is TRBJ1-2, the V gene TRBV5-1, with 8 bases identical to TRBD1. This CDR3 has 17 residues. V lost 0 bases, J lost 7 bases, and 14 bases stayed unmatched. Germline V gene sequence: CDR1 SGHRS, CDR2 YFSETQ.

This clone was observed once. This chain uses TRBV5-1 with TRBJ2-5; 13 bases are a match to TRBD2. V lost 0 bases, J lost 5 bases, and 7 bases stayed unmatched. Germline values: CDR1 SGHRS, CDR2 YFSETQ. The CDR3 has 17 amino acids. The CDR3 spells CASSLEWGLAGMETQYF. The DNA of the CDR3 is TGCGCCAGCAGCTTGGAGTGGGGACTAGCGGGAATGGAGACCCAGTACTTC.

The J gene is TRBJ2-3, the V gene TRBV7-2, with 15 positions matching TRBD2. The germline V gene has CDR1 SGHTA and CDR2 FQGNSA. The CDR3 contains 18 residues. With 5 bases clipped from V and 0 bases from J, the junction kept 6 bases outside the gene matches. The CDR3 sequence: CASSPRTSGRASTDTQYF. The CDR3 DNA reads TGTGCCAGCAGCCCACGGACTAGCGGGAGGGCAAGCACAGATACGCAGTATTTT.

The rearrangement joins TRBV7-2 to TRBJ2-3; tentative D call: TRBD2 (6 bases). Trimming left V 5 bases short and J 2 bases short, with 17 bases between. There are 16 residues in the CDR3. Germline-derived CDR1 and CDR2 are SGHTA and FQGNSA. The CDR3 region is CASSPDLASHTDTQYF. CDR3 nucleotides: TGTGCCAGCAGCCCAGACCTAGCGTCCCACACAGATACGCAGTATTTT. The full variable domain, completed using reference TRBV7-2 and TRBJ2-3, is GAGVSQSPSNKVTEKGKDVELRCDPISGHTALYWYRQSLGQGLEFLIYFQGNSAPDKSGLPSDRFSAERTGGSVSTLTIQRTQQEDSAVYLCASSPDLASHTDTQYFGPGTRLTVL.

V usage is TRBV7-2 and J usage is TRBJ1-3, with 7 bases aligning to TRBD1. The junction had 11 bases not matched to a gene; V was cut back by 7 bases and J by 8 bases. The CDR3 totals 14 residues. Germline-derived CDR1 and CDR2 are SGHTA and FQGNSA. The CDR3 bases are TGTGCCAGCACCGTTCCAGACAGGGTAGACACCATATATTTT. Translating gives CASTVPDRVDTIYF.

J is TRBJ1-3 and V is TRBV23-1; D is unclear. TRBV23-1 is assigned to the ORF class and has an uncertain function. Trimming left V 2 bases short and J 3 bases short, with 14 bases between. CDR3 length equals 16 residues. CDR3: CASSQTSGHLGNTIYF. The DNA of the CDR3 is TGCGCCAGCAGTCAAACTTCGGGTCATCTTGGAAACACCATATATTTT.

The chain is built from TRBV10-3 and TRBJ2-3; D is perhaps TRBD2 (7 bases). CDR1 and CDR2 from the germline V gene are ENHRY and SYGVKD. The V gene lost 9 bases and the J gene lost 2 bases, with 12 bases spanning the gap. The CDR3 is made up of 13 amino acids. CDR3 residues: CAIRRGATDTQYF. CDR3 nucleotides: TGTGCCATTAGACGGGGGGCCACAGATACGCAGTATTTT.

This clone has just one count. The J gene is TRBJ2-6, the V gene TRBV28; TRBD1 is a possible D gene (5 bases). The CDR3 spans 14 residues. Germline loops: CDR1 MDHEN, CDR2 SYDVKM. Between the trimmed V and J ends, which lost 11 bases and 3 bases, there was a span of 14 bases. In DNA form, the CDR3 reads TGTGCCGCCCACCAGGGTAGTGGGGCCAACGTCCTGACTTTC. Encoded protein: CAAHQGSGANVLTF.

The rearrangement uses TRBV7-9 and TRBJ1-2, with 8 nucleotides matching TRBD1. After removal of 5 bases from V and 2 bases from J, the junction contained 4 bases not matched to a gene. The germline V gene encodes CDR1 SEHNR and CDR2 FQNEAQ (reference sequence). The CDR3 is 14 residues long. The CDR3: CASSPQGANYGYTF. CDR3 in DNA: TGTGCCAGCAGCCCGCAGGGGGCCAACTATGGCTACACCTTC.

The V gene is TRBV6-5, the J gene TRBJ2-7; no firm D call. Trimming removed 0 bases at V and 2 bases at J, with 5 bases between. Germline loops: CDR1 MNHEY, CDR2 SVGAGI. The CDR3 consists of 13 residues. The CDR3 sequence is CASSYSLAYEQYF. The CDR3 region has the DNA TGTGCCAGCAGTTACTCGCTAGCCTACGAGCAGTACTTC.

The V call is TRBV5-1, the J call TRBJ2-6, with 8 bases that match TRBD2. This CDR3 region has 18 residues. Germline lookup yields CDR1 SGHRS and CDR2 YFSETQ. The V and J ends lost 0 bases and 0 bases, in that order; junction bases with no gene match: 5. In DNA, the CDR3 is TGCGCCAGCAGCTTGGCATCGGGAGGGGGCTCTGGGGCCAACGTCCTGACTTTC. This codes for CASSLASGGGSGANVLTF.

This chain connects TRBV6-5 to TRBJ1-1; D remains ambiguous. From germline, CDR1 is MNHEY and CDR2 SVGAGI. The CDR3 is 16 amino acids. V was shortened by 4 bases and J by 2 bases, with 17 bases between the two germline ends. The CDR3 DNA reads TGTGCCAGCAGTTCCCCGCAATCGGTCCTTAACACTGAAGCTTTCTTT. Protein product: CASSSPQSVLNTEAFF.